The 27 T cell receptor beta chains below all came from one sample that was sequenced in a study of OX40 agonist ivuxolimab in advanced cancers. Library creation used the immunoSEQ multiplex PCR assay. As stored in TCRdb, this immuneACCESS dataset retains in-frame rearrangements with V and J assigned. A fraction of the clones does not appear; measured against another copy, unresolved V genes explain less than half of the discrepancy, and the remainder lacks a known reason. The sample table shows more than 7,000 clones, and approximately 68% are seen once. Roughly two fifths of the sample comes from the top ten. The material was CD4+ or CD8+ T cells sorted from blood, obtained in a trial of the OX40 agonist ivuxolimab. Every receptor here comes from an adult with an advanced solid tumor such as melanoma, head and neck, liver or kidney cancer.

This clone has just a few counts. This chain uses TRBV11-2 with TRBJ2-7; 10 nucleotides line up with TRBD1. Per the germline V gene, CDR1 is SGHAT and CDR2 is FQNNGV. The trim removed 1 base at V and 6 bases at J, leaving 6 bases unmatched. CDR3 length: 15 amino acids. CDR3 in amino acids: CASSLARQGAGEQYF. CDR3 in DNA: TGTGCCAGCAGCTTAGCCCGACAGGGGGCGGGCGAGCAGTACTTC.

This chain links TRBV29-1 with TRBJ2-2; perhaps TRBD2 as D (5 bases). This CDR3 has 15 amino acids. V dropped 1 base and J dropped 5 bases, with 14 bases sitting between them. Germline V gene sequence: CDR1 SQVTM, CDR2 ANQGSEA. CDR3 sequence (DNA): TGCAGCGTTGAAGTAGAAGAACTAGTGACCGGGGAGCTGTTTTTT. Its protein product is CSVEVEELVTGELFF.

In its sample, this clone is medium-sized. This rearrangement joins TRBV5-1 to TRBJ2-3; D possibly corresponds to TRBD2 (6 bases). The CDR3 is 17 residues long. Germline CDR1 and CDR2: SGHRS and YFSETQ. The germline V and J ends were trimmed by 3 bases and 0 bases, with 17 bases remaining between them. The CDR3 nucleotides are TGCGCCAGCAGCTCCATGGGACTTCCGCTAAGCACAGATACGCAGTATTTT. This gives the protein CASSSMGLPLSTDTQYF.

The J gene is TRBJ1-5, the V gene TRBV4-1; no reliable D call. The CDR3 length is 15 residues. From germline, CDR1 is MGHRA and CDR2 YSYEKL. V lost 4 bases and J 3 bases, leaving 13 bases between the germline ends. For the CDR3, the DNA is TGCGCCAGCAGCCGTTGGTCAGGTCCCAATCAGCCCCAGCATTTT. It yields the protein CASSRWSGPNQPQHF.

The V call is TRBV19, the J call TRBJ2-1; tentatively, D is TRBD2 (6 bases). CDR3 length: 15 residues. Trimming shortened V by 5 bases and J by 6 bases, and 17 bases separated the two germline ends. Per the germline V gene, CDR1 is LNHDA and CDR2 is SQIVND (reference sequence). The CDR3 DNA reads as TGTGCCAGTAGTCCTCAGGATAGGGGAGGCAATGAGCAGTTCTTC. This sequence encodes CASSPQDRGGNEQFF.

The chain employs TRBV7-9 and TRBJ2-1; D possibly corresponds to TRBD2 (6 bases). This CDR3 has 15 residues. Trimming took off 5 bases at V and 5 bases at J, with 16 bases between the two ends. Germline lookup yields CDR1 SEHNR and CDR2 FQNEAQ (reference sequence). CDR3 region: CASSRSVTSHNEQFF. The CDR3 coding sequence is TGTGCCAGCAGCCGCAGCGTGACTAGTCACAATGAGCAGTTCTTC.

CDR3: CASSFGPDRSQHF. CDR3 coding DNA: TGTGCCAGCAGCTTCGGACCCGACAGGTCCCAGCATTTT. This rearrangement joins TRBV5-5 to TRBJ1-5; D may be TRBD1 (6 bases). Trimming removed 2 bases from V and 11 bases from J, with 14 bases in between. This CDR3 comprises 13 residues. Per the germline V gene, CDR1 is SGHKS and CDR2 is YYEKEE (reference sequence).

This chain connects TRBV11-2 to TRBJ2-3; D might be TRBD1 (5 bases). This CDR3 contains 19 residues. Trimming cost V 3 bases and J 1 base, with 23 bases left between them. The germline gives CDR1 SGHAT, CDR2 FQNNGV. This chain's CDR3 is CASSFFPRRDSMGTDTQYF. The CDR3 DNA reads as TGTGCCAGCAGCTTTTTTCCCAGGCGAGACAGTATGGGCACAGATACGCAGTATTTT.

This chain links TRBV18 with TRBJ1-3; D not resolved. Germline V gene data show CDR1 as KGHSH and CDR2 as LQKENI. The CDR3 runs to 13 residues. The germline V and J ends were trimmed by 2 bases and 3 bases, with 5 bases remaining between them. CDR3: CASSPGYGNTIYF. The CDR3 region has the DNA TGTGCCAGCTCACCAGGGTATGGAAACACCATATATTTT.

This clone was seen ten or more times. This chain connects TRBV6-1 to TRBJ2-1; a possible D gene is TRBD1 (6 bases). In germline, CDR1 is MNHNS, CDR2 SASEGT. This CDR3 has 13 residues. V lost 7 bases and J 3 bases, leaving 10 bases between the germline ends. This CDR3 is CASKGQNYNEQFF. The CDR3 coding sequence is TGTGCCAGCAAAGGACAGAACTACAATGAGCAGTTCTTC.

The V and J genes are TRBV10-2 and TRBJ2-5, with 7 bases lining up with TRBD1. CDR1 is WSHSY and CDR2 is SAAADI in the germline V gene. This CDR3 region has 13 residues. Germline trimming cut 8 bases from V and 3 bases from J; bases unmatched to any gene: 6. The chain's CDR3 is CASGPGTEETQYF. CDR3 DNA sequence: TGCGCCAGCGGCCCCGGGACAGAAGAGACCCAGTACTTC.

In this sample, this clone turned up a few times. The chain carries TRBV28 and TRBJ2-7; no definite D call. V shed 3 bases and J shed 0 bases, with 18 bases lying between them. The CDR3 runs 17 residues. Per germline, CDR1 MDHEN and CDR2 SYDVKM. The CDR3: CASSLHPFDTNSYEQYF. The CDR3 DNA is TGTGCCAGCAGTTTGCACCCATTCGACACCAACTCCTACGAGCAGTACTTC.

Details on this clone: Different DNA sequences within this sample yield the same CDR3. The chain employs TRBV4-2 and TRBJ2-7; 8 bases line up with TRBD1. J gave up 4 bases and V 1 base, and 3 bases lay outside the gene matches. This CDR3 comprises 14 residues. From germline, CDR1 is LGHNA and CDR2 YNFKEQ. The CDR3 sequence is CASSQGTGRYEQYF. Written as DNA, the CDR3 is TGTGCCAGCAGCCAAGGGACAGGGAGATACGAGCAGTACTTC.

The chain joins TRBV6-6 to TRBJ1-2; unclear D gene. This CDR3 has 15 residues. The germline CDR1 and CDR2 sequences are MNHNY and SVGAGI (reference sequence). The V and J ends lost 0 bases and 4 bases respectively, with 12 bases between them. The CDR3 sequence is CASSYSKGLGYGYTF. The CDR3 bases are TGTGCCAGCAGTTACTCGAAAGGGCTCGGCTATGGCTACACCTTC.

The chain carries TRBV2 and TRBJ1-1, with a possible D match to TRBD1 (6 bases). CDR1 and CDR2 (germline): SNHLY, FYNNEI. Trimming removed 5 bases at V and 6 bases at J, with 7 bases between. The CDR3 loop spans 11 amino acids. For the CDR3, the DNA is TGTGCCAGCAGTTGGACAGCTGAAGCTTTCTTT. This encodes CASSWTAEAFF.

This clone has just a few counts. The CDR3 sequence is CASSDGQGATEAFF. As DNA, the CDR3 is TGTGCCAGCAGTGACGGACAGGGGGCCACTGAAGCTTTCTTT. V is TRBV6-4 and J is TRBJ1-1, with TRBD1 identical over 11 bases. From germline, CDR1 is MRHNA and CDR2 SNTAGT. The CDR3 is 14 amino acids. With V trimmed by 2 bases and J by 4 bases, 0 bases remained unmatched.

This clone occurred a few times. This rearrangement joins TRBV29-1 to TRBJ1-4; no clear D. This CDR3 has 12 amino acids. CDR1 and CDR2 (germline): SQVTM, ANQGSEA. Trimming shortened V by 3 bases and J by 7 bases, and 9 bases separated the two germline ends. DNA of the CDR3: TGCAGCGTTGAGGTCGGGAGTGAAAAACTGTTTTTT. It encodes CSVEVGSEKLFF.

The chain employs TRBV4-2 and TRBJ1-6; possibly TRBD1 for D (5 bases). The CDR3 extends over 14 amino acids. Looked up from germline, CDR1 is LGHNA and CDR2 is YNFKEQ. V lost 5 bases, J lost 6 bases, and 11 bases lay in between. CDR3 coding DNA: TGTGCCAGCAGCTTCGTCGGGGGTAATTCACCCCTCCACTTT. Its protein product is CASSFVGGNSPLHF.

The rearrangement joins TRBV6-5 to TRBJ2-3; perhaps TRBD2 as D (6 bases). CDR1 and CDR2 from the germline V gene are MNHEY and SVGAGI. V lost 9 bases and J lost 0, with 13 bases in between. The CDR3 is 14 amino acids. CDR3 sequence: CASESGTSTDTQYF. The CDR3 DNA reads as TGTGCCAGTGAGTCCGGGACTAGCACAGATACGCAGTATTTT.

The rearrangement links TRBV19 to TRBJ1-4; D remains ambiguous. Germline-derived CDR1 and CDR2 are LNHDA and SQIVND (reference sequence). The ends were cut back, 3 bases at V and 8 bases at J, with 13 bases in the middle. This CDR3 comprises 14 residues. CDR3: CASSIPGVGEKLFF. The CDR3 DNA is TGTGCCAGTAGTATTCCCGGGGTCGGGGAAAAACTGTTTTTT. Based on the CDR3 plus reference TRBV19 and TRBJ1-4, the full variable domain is DGGITQSPKYLFRKEGQNVTLSCEQNLNHDAMYWYRQDPGQGLRLIYYSQIVNDFQKGDIAEGYSVSREKKESFPLTVTSAQKNPTAFYLCASSIPGVGEKLFFGSGTQLSVL.

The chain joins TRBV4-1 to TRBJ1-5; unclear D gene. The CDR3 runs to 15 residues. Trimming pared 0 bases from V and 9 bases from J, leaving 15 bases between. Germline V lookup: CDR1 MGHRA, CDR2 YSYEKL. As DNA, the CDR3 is TGCGCCAGCAGCCAAGATCCGCGGGGTTGGGGGCCCCAGCATTTT. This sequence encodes CASSQDPRGWGPQHF.

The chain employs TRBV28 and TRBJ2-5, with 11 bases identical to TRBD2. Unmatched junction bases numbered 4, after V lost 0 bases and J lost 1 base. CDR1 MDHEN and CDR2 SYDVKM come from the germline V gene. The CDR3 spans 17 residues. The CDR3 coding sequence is TGTGCCAGCAGTTTATGGACTAGCGGGACCAGCCAAGAGACCCAGTACTTC. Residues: CASSLWTSGTSQETQYF. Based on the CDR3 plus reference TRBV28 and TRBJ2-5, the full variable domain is DVKVTQSSRYLVKRTGEKVFLECVQDMDHENMFWYRQDPGLGLRLIYFSYDVKMKEKGDIPEGYSVSREKKERFSLILESASTNQTSMYLCASSLWTSGTSQETQYFGPGTRLLVL.

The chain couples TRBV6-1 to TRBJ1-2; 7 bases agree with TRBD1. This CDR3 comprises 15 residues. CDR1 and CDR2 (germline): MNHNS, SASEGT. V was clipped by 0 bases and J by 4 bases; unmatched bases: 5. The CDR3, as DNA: TGTGCCAGCAGTGAAGCTAAGGGGGCGGGCTATGGCTACACCTTC. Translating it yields CASSEAKGAGYGYTF.

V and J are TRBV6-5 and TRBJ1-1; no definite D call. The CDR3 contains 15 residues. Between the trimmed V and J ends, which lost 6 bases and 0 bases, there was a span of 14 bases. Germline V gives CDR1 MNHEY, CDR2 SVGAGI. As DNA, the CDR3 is TGTGCCAGCAGAATAGGTTTGACGGTGAACACTGAAGCTTTCTTT. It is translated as CASRIGLTVNTEAFF.

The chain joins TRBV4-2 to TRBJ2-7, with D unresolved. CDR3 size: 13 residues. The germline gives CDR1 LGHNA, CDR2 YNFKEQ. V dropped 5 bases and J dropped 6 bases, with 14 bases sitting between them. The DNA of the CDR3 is TGTGCCAGCAGCTCGGCGAGGTCTGGCGAGCAGTACTTC. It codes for CASSSARSGEQYF.

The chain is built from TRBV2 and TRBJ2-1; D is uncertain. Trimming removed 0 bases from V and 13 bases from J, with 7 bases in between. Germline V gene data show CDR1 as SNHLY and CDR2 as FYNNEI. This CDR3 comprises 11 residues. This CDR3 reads CASSEARRQFF. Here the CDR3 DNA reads TGTGCCAGCAGTGAAGCGCGAAGACAGTTCTTC.

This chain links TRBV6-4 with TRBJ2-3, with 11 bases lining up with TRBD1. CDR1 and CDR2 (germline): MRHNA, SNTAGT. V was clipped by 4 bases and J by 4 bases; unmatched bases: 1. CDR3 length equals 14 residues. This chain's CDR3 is CASSAGQGADTQYF. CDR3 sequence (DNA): TGTGCCAGCAGTGCGGGACAGGGGGCAGATACGCAGTATTTT.